This T cell receptor beta chain was recovered during a study of CD8 T cells in ankylosing spondylitis. As concerns this clonotype: Its target is not known.

Study findings and constraints: Within matched ankylosing spondylitis synovial fluid, disease-linked clones were reportedly significantly enriched. A subset of motif variants has previously been described in the synovial fluid and blood of reactive arthritis. One TCR beta motif, made up of about 8 highly homologous variants, appeared characteristic of ankylosing spondylitis blood.

A quantitative 5'-RACE method, one with molecular barcodes, was used to make TCR beta libraries. TCRdb re-derived calls from the 5' RACE reads in MiXCR, one entry per CDR3 protein. The repertoire has some 840,000 distinct CDR3 sequences, about 10% of them found once; the top ten carry approximately 0.46%. The CDR3 is 14 amino acids. CDR1 and CDR2 (germline): SGDLS, YYNGEE. Trimming stripped 7 bases from V and 10 bases from J, with 21 bases between. Sequenced input: blood, either unsorted or a sorted T cell fraction (not recorded which). This receptor was identified in a male donor with ankylosing spondylitis. The chain carries TRBV9 and TRBJ1-5; TRBD1 might be the D (5 bases). The CDR3 region is CASGPRQGDGPQHF. The CDR3 nucleotides read TGTGCCAGCGGGCCCCGGCAGGGTGACGGTCCCCAGCATTTT.